One sample yielded the 30 T cell receptor beta chains listed below, sequenced in a study of T cell repertoires in cytomegalovirus infection. Their antigens remain unidentified. Each CDR3 protein is one row after TCRdb ran MiXCR on the reads. The data show about a million distinct CDR3 sequences, about a third seen once. This sample comprised cultured CD8+ T cells from PBMCs, obtained from culture after CMV antigen stimulation. Source of these receptors: a human donor in good health (CMV status not recorded). Some clones in this sample may be carry-over from other donors' samples.

The chain carries TRBV19 and TRBJ2-5; D tentatively reads TRBD1 or TRBD2 (5 bases each). Germline assignment: CDR1 LNHDA and CDR2 SQIVND (reference sequence). Trimming left V 3 bases short and J 3 bases short, with 23 bases between. The CDR3 loop spans 18 amino acids. CDR3 nucleotide sequence: TGTGCCAGTAGTATCTTCTTTGGTGAGGGGCCCACCGAAGAGACCCAGTACTTC. It encodes CASSIFFGEGPTEETQYF. Filled out from reference TRBV19 and TRBJ2-5, the complete variable domain reads DGGITQSPKYLFRKEGQNVTLSCEQNLNHDAMYWYRQDPGQGLRLIYYSQIVNDFQKGDIAEGYSVSREKKESFPLTVTSAQKNPTAFYLCASSIFFGEGPTEETQYFGPGTRLLVL.

Only one count was recorded for this clonotype. V is TRBV6-5 and J is TRBJ1-1; D unresolved. V lost 0 bases to trimming and J lost 6 bases, with 11 bases between them. Germline V gene data show CDR1 as MNHEY and CDR2 as SVGAGI. This CDR3 has 14 amino acids. CDR3 protein: CASSYSQYIPEAFF. Written as DNA, the CDR3 is TGTGCCAGCAGTTACTCACAATACATCCCTGAAGCTTTCTTT.

A few counts support this clonotype. This sequence joins TRBV5-5 and TRBJ2-7, with D maybe TRBD2 (6 bases). This CDR3 is 17 amino acids long. Germline-derived CDR1 and CDR2 are SGHKS and YYEKEE (reference sequence). Between the trimmed V and J ends, which lost 3 bases and 0 bases, there was a span of 19 bases. Written as DNA, the CDR3 is TGTGCCAGCAGCTCGGAGGGCCCAAGGGCCCACTCCTACGAGCAGTACTTC. As protein: CASSSEGPRAHSYEQYF. The entire variable domain, with the rest obtained from reference TRBV5-5 and TRBJ2-7, is as follows: DAGVTQSPTHLIKTRGQQVTLRCSPISGHKSVSWYQQVLGQGPQFIFQYYEKEERGRGNFPDRFSARQFPNYSSELNVNALLLGDSALYLCASSSEGPRAHSYEQYFGPGTRLTVT.

The gene calls are TRBV7-4 and TRBJ1-4, with 7 bases lining up with TRBD1. The V gene's germline CDR1 is SGHVT and CDR2 SQSDAQ. V gave up 5 bases and J gave up 6 bases; unmatched junction bases: 6. The CDR3 consists of 14 residues. The CDR3 here is CASSTDRVDEKLFF. For the CDR3, the DNA is TGTGCCAGCAGCACAGACAGGGTTGATGAAAAACTGTTTTTT.

The rearrangement uses TRBV19 and TRBJ2-2; TRBD1 agrees at 9 bases. J lost 5 bases, V lost 5 bases, and 9 bases had no gene match. The CDR3 is 16 residues long. Germline V gene data show CDR1 as LNHDA and CDR2 as SQIVND (reference sequence). The chain's CDR3 is CASSPPDRGGTGELFF. The DNA for the CDR3 is TGTGCCAGTAGTCCCCCGGACAGGGGAGGTACCGGGGAGCTGTTTTTT.

This clonotype has just a few counts. This sequence joins TRBV6-1 and TRBJ2-7; TRBD1 matches at 9 bases. In germline, CDR1 is MNHNS, CDR2 SASEGT. CDR3 size: 13 residues. Trimming cost V 6 bases and J 6 bases; bases outside gene matches: 6. The chain's CDR3 is CASRDRDRVEQYV. Here the CDR3 DNA reads TGTGCCAGCAGGGACCGGGACAGGGTCGAGCAGTACGTC.

This clonotype turned up a few times. This chain connects TRBV11-3 to TRBJ2-2; 8 bases map to TRBD2. J lost 5 bases, V lost 7 bases, and 9 bases had no gene match. The CDR3 is made up of 15 amino acids. Germline CDR1 SGHNT, CDR2 YENEEA. CDR3 amino acids: CASNESGGRTGELFF. The CDR3, as DNA: TGTGCCAGCAACGAAAGCGGGGGTAGAACCGGGGAGCTGTTTTTT.

This chain's CDR3 is CASRDQLTGEYGYTF. For the CDR3, the DNA is TGTGCCAGTAGGGACCAGCTAACAGGGGAGTATGGCTACACCTTC. The V and J genes are TRBV19 and TRBJ1-2; 7 bases fit TRBD1. From germline, CDR1 is LNHDA and CDR2 SQIVND (reference sequence). J lost 5 bases, V lost 6 bases, and 12 bases had no gene match. CDR3 length: 15 amino acids. The whole variable domain, filled in from reference TRBV19 and TRBJ1-2, reads DGGITQSPKYLFRKEGQNVTLSCEQNLNHDAMYWYRQDPGQGLRLIYYSQIVNDFQKGDIAEGYSVSREKKESFPLTVTSAQKNPTAFYLCASRDQLTGEYGYTFGSGTRLTVV.

This chain uses TRBV19 with TRBJ1-5, with D hard to call. V was cut by 5 bases and J by 3 bases, with 14 bases left in between. The CDR3 covers 15 residues. Germline CDR1 reads LNHDA; CDR2 reads SQIVND (reference sequence). The CDR3 reads CASSASGRDNQPQHF. The CDR3 nucleotides read TGTGCCAGTAGTGCCTCCGGCAGAGACAATCAGCCCCAGCATTTT.

This clonotype appeared many times. J is TRBJ2-1 and V is TRBV12-3 or TRBV12-4, with 11 bases fitting TRBD2. The CDR3 totals 17 residues. Trimming removed 5 bases from V and 3 bases from J; junction bases left unmatched: 9. The CDR3 spells CASSMLYSGGDYNEQFF. In DNA, the CDR3 is TGTGCCAGCAGTATGTTATATAGCGGGGGGGACTACAATGAGCAGTTCTTC.

As regards this clonotype: One junction end disagrees with the germline gene, perhaps due to a read error. V is TRBV6-2 or TRBV6-3 and J is TRBJ2-4; weak D call: TRBD2 (6 bases). The CDR3 is made up of 14 amino acids. In germline, CDR1 is MNHEY, CDR2 SVGEGT. CDR3: CASSYSAWQGGIQF. The CDR3 DNA reads as TGTGCCAGCAGTTACTCGGCTTGGCAGGGAGGCATTCAGTTC.

The table lists this clonotype with many counts. The chain recombines TRBV12-3 or TRBV12-4 with TRBJ1-5; D possibly corresponds to TRBD1 (6 bases). Trimming cost V 8 bases and J 6 bases, with 14 bases left between them. CDR3 length: 13 amino acids. The CDR3 DNA follows: TGTGCCAGCCGAGGGGGGGGCGGTCAGCCCCAGCATTTT. Translated: CASRGGGGQPQHF.

The chain's CDR3 is CATSRDRQGLNEQFF. Here the CDR3 DNA reads TGTGCCACCAGCAGAGATAGACAGGGGTTAAATGAGCAGTTCTTC. The chain recombines TRBV15 with TRBJ2-1; 8 bases map to TRBD1. This CDR3 is built from 15 residues. Unmatched junction bases numbered 5, after V lost 0 bases and J lost 7 bases. The V gene's germline CDR1 is LNHNV and CDR2 YYDKDF (reference sequence).

The chain joins TRBV4-3 to TRBJ1-1; possibly TRBD1 for D (6 bases). The germline V and J ends were trimmed by 0 bases and 1 base, with 15 bases remaining between them. The CDR3 is made up of 17 amino acids. Germline assignment: CDR1 LGHNA and CDR2 YSLEER. CDR3 DNA: TGCGCCAGCAGCCAAGATACCCCCAGGGGCGGGAACACTGAAGCTTTCTTT. It yields the protein CASSQDTPRGGNTEAFF.

This clonotype was seen more than once but under ten times. The CDR3 DNA reads as TGTGCCACCAGTGCCACCGAAAAACAGGGGAAGGGCTACACCTTC. Amino acids: CATSATEKQGKGYTF. This chain connects TRBV24-1 to TRBJ1-2; TRBD1 aligns across 7 bases. This CDR3 comprises 15 residues. Germline-derived CDR1 and CDR2 are KGHDR and SFDVKD. With V trimmed by 5 bases and J by 8 bases, 13 bases remained unmatched.

This clonotype occurred a few times. The chain uses TRBV29-1 and TRBJ2-7; D perhaps matches TRBD1 (6 bases). Per the germline V gene, CDR1 is SQVTM and CDR2 is ANQGSEA. The CDR3 sequence is 12 residues long. V gave up 7 bases and J gave up 0 bases, with 10 bases separating them. CDR3 nucleotides: TGCAGCGCTGGGGACAACTCCTACGAGCAGTACTTC. This encodes CSAGDNSYEQYF.

This clonotype appeared many times. This chain connects TRBV11-3 to TRBJ1-4; D not resolved. The CDR3 extends over 17 amino acids. Germline assignment: CDR1 SGHNT and CDR2 YENEEA. V was cut by 4 bases and J by 5 bases, with 20 bases left in between. This chain's CDR3 is CASSSPAEGEANEKLFF. CDR3 DNA: TGTGCCAGCAGCTCCCCGGCCGAAGGTGAGGCGAATGAAAAACTGTTTTTT.

The rearrangement uses TRBV4-1 and TRBJ1-5; D is unresolved. Trimming left V 0 bases short and J 4 bases short, with 13 bases between. Germline CDR1 is MGHRA and CDR2 is YSYEKL. The CDR3 is 16 residues long. The CDR3 loop is CASSQESPAGNQPQHF. In nucleotides, the CDR3 is TGCGCCAGCAGCCAAGAGAGCCCTGCGGGGAATCAGCCCCAGCATTTT.

A word on this clonotype: A read error may produce the germline difference seen at one junction end. The CDR3 DNA reads TGTGCCAACAGCTCCCTAGCGGGGGGGAGTGAGCAGTTCTTC. This gives the protein CANSSLAGGSEQFF. This chain connects TRBV7-3 to TRBJ2-1; TRBD2 matches 12 bases. Germline values: CDR1 SGHTA, CDR2 FQGTGA. This CDR3 contains 14 residues.

The V gene is TRBV15, the J gene TRBJ2-4, with TRBD1 matching over 7 bases. V shed 9 bases, J shed 13 bases, and the junction held 6 bases outside the gene matches. Germline V gene lookup returns CDR1 LNHNV and CDR2 YYDKDF (reference sequence). The CDR3 has 10 residues. In nucleotides, the CDR3 is TGTGCCACAGGGGGCGCGAGGCAGTACTTC. Its translation: CATGGARQYF.

This chain connects TRBV4-3 to TRBJ2-1; weak D call: TRBD1 (6 bases). CDR1 and CDR2 (germline): LGHNA, YSLEER. The CDR3 extends over 12 amino acids. Trimming took 2 bases from V and 9 from J, leaving 8 bases between them. The CDR3 protein is CASSQQGLEQFF. The CDR3 DNA reads TGCGCCAGCAGCCAACAGGGGCTTGAGCAGTTCTTC.

This clonotype was seen only a few times. The chain employs TRBV6-1 and TRBJ2-2; D uncertain. There are 13 residues in the CDR3. The germline gives CDR1 MNHNS, CDR2 SASEGT. V was cut by 2 bases and J by 5 bases, with 6 bases left in between. The CDR3 DNA reads as TGTGCCAGCAGTGAACTGAAAACCGGGGAGCTGTTTTTT. Translation gives CASSELKTGELFF.

This clonotype was found many times. The chain carries TRBV7-2 and TRBJ2-7, with D possibly TRBD2 on 6 matching bases. The germline CDR1 and CDR2 sequences are SGHTA and FQGNSA. The ends were cut back, 6 bases at V and 2 bases at J, with 14 bases in the middle. The CDR3 is 14 residues long. CDR3 amino acids: CASSPRGLTYEQYF. The CDR3 DNA reads as TGTGCCAGCAGTCCTCGGGGGTTAACCTACGAGCAGTACTTC.

The chain has TRBV9 and TRBJ2-3, with TRBD2 matching 14 bases. The CDR3 contains 16 residues. Germline CDR1 reads SGDLS; CDR2 reads YYNGEE. V trimming: 3 bases; J trimming: 2 bases; junction bases outside the gene matches: 2. The CDR3 sequence is CASSGTSGGFTDTQYF. For the CDR3, the DNA is TGTGCCAGCAGCGGGACTAGCGGGGGGTTCACAGATACGCAGTATTTT.

This clonotype came up a few times. This chain uses TRBV27 with TRBJ2-2; D is ambiguous. V shed 2 bases and J shed 4 bases, with 11 bases lying between them. Germline CDR1 reads MNHEY; CDR2 reads SMNVEV (reference sequence). The CDR3 is made up of 15 amino acids. CDR3 amino acids: CASSLGPTSTGELFF. CDR3 DNA sequence: TGTGCCAGCAGTTTAGGGCCCACGAGCACCGGGGAGCTGTTTTTT.

The rearrangement links TRBV27 to TRBJ2-7, with no clear D. Trimming removed 5 bases at V and 1 base at J, with 18 bases between. Germline CDR1 reads MNHEY; CDR2 reads SMNVEV (reference sequence). This CDR3 spans 16 amino acids. The DNA for the CDR3 is TGTGCCAGCAGTCAATCCCTAGAGTTGATTTCCTACGAGCAGTACTTC. Protein sequence: CASSQSLELISYEQYF.

This clonotype was recorded a few times. The chain has TRBV7-8 and TRBJ1-2; D remains unclear. Per the germline V gene, CDR1 is SGHVS and CDR2 is FQNEAQ. V was trimmed by 1 base and J by 8 bases, leaving 11 bases between them. CDR3 size: 13 residues. CDR3 nucleotide sequence: TGTGCCAGCAGCTTAGTGGCCTCCCGGGGCTACACCTTC. Its translation is CASSLVASRGYTF.

The chain uses TRBV4-1 and TRBJ2-1, with 8 bases matching TRBD1. The CDR3 totals 17 residues. CDR1 and CDR2 (germline): MGHRA, YSYEKL. J was trimmed by 0 bases and V by 0 bases; bases with no gene match: 4. Here the CDR3 reads CASSQEPGQGSYNEQFF. The CDR3 DNA follows: TGCGCCAGCAGCCAAGAGCCAGGACAGGGCTCCTACAATGAGCAGTTCTTC.

This clonotype was seen more than once but under ten times. This rearrangement joins TRBV10-3 to TRBJ2-7, with TRBD1 identical over 7 bases. CDR1 and CDR2 from the germline V gene are ENHRY and SYGVKD. Unmatched junction bases numbered 2, after V lost 0 bases and J lost 3 bases. The CDR3 runs 14 residues. In DNA form, the CDR3 reads TGTGCCATCAGTGAGTCCAACAGGGGCTACGAGCAGTACGTC. Translating it yields CAISESNRGYEQYV.

This chain links TRBV7-6 with TRBJ2-1; D unresolved. The CDR3 totals 16 residues. Germline values: CDR1 SGHVS, CDR2 FNYEAQ. Trimming left V 6 bases short and J 0 bases short, with 15 bases between. The CDR3 sequence: CASSSLAMNSYNEQFF. The CDR3, as DNA: TGTGCCAGCAGTTCCCTGGCGATGAACTCCTACAATGAGCAGTTCTTC.